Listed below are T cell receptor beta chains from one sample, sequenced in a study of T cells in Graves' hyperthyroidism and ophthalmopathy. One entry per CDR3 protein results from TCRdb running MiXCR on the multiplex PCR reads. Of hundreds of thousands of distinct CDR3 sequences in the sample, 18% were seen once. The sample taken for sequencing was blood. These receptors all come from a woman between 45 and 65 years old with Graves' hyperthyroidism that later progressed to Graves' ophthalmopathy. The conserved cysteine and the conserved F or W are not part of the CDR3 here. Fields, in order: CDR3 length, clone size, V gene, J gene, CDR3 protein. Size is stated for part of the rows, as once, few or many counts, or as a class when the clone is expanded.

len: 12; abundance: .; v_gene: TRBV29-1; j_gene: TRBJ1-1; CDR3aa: SVEDLGPHTEAF
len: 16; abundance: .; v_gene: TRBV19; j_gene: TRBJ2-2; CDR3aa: ASSITGGGVANTGELF
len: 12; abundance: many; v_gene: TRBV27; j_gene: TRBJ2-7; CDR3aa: ASIRFRDLYEQY
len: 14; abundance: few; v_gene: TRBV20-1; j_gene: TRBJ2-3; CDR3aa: SAREIWFETADTQY
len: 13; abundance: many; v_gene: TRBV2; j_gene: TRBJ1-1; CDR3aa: ASSGGTGGYTEAF
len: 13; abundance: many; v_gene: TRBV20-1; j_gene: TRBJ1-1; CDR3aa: SARTPTGLPTEAF
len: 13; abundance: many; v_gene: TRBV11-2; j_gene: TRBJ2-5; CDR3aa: ASSLDLHRVETQY
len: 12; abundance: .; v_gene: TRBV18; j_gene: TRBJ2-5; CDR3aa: ASRGEGLLETQY
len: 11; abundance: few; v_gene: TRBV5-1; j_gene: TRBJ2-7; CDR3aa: ASSFFRGNEQY
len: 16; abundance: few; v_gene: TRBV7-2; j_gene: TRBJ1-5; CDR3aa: ARSGRTGEGYSNQPQH
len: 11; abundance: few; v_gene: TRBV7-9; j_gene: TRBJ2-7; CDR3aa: ASTLPESYEQY
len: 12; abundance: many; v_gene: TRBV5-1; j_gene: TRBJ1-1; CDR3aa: ASSSLQGSTEAF
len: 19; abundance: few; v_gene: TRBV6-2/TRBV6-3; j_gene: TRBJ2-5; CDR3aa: ASSRGNRGQGANPYQETQY
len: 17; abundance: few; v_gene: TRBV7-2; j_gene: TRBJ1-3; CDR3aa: ASTTRGRPGPGEGNTIY
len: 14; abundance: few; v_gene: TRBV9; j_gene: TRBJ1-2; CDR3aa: ASSANPGAAIPGYT
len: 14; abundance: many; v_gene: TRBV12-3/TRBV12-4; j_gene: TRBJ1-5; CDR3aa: ASSLVAGASNQPQH
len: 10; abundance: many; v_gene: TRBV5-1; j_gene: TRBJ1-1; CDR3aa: ASSKGSTEAF
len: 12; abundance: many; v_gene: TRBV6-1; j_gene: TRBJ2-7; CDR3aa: ASSYYGTSYEQY
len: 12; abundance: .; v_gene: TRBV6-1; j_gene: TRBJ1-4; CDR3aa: ASTEAARGEKLF
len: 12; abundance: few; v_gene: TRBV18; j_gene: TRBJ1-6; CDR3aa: ASSPDRRDSPLH
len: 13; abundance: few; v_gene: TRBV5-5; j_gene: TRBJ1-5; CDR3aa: ASSYYPTGNQPQH
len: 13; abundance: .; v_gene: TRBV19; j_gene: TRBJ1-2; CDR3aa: ASTNGQERSGGYT
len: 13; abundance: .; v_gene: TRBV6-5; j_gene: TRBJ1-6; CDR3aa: ASSSTGRANSPLH
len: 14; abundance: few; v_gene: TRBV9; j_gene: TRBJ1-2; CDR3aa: ASSVAPETYYYGYT
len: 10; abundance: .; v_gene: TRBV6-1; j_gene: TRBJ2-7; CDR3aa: ASGDPSYEQY
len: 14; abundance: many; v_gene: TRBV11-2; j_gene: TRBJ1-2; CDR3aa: ASSLGRDRISHGYT
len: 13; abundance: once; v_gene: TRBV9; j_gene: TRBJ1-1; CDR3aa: ASSVGGTGGTEAF
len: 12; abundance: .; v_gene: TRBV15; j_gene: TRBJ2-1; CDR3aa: AVSARDRYNEQF
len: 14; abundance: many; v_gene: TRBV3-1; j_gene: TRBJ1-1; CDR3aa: ASSQDWLGSGTEAF